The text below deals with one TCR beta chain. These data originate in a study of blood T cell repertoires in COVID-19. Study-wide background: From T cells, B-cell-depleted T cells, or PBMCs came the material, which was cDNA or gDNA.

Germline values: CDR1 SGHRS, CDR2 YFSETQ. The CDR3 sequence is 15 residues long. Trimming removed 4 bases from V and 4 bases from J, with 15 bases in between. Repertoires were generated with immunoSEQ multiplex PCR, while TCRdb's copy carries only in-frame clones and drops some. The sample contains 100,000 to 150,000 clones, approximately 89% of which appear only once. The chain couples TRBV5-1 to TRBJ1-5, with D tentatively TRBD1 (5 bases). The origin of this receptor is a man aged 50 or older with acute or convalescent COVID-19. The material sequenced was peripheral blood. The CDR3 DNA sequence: TGCGCCAGCAGCCCGGACACGAATGATAATCAGCCCCAGCATTTT. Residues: CASSPDTNDNQPQHF.